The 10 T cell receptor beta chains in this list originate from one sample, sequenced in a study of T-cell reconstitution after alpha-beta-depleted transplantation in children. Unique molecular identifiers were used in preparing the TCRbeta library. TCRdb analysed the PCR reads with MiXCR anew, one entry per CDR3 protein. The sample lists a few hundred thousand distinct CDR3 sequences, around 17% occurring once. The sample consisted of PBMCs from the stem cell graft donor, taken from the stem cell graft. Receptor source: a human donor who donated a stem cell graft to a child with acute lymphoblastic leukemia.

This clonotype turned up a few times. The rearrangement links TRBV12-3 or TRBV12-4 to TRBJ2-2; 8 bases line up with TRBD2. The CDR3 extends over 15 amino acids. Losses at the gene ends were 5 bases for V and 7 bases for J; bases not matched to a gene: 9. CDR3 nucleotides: TGTGCCAGCAGTCGTTATAGCGGGACGGTCGGGGAGCTGTTTTTT. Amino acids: CASSRYSGTVGELFF.

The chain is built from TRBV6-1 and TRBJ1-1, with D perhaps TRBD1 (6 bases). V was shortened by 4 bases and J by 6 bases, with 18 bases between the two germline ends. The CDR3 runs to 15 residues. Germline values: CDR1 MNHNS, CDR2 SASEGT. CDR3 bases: TGTGCCAGCAGTGGACTACAGGGATTTGAGCCTGAAGCTTTCTTT. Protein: CASSGLQGFEPEAFF.

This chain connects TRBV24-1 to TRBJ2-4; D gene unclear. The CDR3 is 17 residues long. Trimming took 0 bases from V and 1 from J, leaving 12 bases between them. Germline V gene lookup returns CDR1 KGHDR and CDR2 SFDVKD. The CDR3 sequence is CATSDLHPVFAKNIQYF. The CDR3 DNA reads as TGTGCCACCAGTGATTTGCATCCGGTGTTCGCCAAAAACATTCAGTACTTC.

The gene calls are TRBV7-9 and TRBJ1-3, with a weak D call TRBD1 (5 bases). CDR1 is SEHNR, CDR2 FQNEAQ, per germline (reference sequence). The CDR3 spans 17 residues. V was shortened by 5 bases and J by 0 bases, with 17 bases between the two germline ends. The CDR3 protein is CASSPGQLGHSGNTIYF. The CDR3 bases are TGTGCCAGCAGCCCCGGACAATTGGGGCACTCTGGAAACACCATATATTTT. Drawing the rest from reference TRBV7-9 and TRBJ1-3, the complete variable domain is DTGVSQNPRHKITKRGQNVTFRCDPISEHNRLYWYRQTLGQGPEFLTYFQNEAQLEKSRLLSDRFSAERPKGSFSTLEIQRTEQGDSAMYLCASSPGQLGHSGNTIYFGEGSWLTVV.

CDR3 coding DNA: TGTGCCAGCAGCCGCAGGAACGGGGGCCTGGACTATGGCTACACCTTC. Encoded protein: CASSRRNGGLDYGYTF. The chain joins TRBV5-6 to TRBJ1-2, with D perhaps TRBD1 (6 bases). The CDR3 runs 16 residues. Germline values: CDR1 SGHDT, CDR2 YYEEEE. V was clipped by 4 bases and J by 3 bases, with 19 bases between them. Looking up the rest from reference TRBV5-6 and TRBJ1-2 gives the full variable domain: DAGVTQSPTHLIKTRGQQVTLRCSPKSGHDTVSWYQQALGQGPQFIFQYYEEEERQRGNFPDRFSGHQFPNYSSELNVNALLLGDSALYLCASSRRNGGLDYGYTFGSGTRLTVV.

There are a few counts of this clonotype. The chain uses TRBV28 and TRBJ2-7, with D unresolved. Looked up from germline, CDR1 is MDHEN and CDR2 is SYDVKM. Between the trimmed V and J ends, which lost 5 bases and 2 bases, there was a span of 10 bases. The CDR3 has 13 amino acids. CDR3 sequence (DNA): TGTGCCAGCAGTACCCGCCTGGCCTACGAGCAGTACTTC. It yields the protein CASSTRLAYEQYF.

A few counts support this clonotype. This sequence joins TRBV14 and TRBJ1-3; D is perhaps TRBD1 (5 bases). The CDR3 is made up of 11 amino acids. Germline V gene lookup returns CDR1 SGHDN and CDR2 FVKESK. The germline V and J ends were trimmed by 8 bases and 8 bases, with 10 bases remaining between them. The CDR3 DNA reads TGTGCCAGCGGGACCGAATACACCATATATTTT. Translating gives CASGTEYTIYF.

This CDR3 reads CASSRSSASYEQYF. In nucleotides, the CDR3 is TGTGCCAGCAGCCGATCTAGTGCATCCTACGAGCAGTACTTC. The chain carries TRBV3-1 and TRBJ2-7; D call uncertain. This CDR3 has 14 amino acids. The V gene lost 4 bases and the J gene lost 1 base, with 11 bases spanning the gap. Germline V lookup: CDR1 LGHDT, CDR2 YNNKEL (reference sequence).

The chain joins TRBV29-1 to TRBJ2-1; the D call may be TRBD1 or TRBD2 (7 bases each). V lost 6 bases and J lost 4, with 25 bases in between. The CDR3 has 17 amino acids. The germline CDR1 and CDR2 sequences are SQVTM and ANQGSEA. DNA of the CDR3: TGCAGCGTAGGAGGACAGGTTATGCTAGCGGAGTACAATGAGCAGTTCTTC. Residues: CSVGGQVMLAEYNEQFF.

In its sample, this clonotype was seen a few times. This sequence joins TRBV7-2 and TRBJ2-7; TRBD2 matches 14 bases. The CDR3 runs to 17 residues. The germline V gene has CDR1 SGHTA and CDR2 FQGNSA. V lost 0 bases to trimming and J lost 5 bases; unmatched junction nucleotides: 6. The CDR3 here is CASSLAGLAGGRHEQYF. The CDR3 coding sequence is TGTGCCAGCAGCTTAGCCGGACTAGCGGGAGGTCGCCACGAGCAGTACTTC.